This T cell receptor (beta chain) comes out of a study of cytomegalovirus exposure and HLA in healthy donors. Study results and caveats: Cytomegalovirus status was reportedly diagnosed by the classifier with high sensitivity and specificity.

PCR primers comprised 60 Vbeta and 13 Jbeta primers. Using immunoSEQ multiplex PCR, the repertoire was profiled, and TCRdb retains in-frame clones only, with some absent. The table includes some 130,000 clones, 60% to 80% detected once. This clone was detected only once. Its antigen is not known. Deletions cut 5 bases from V and 1 base from J, with 11 bases between. CDR1 is LNHDA and CDR2 is SQIVND in the germline V gene (reference sequence). This CDR3 is built from 14 residues. This TCR was sampled from a man younger than 40 in good health and CMV-seronegative. The specimen was PBMCs. V and J are TRBV19 and TRBJ1-1, with D unresolved. The CDR3 protein is CASSAFGENTEAFF. CDR3 nucleotides: TGTGCCAGTAGTGCCTTCGGTGAGAACACTGAAGCTTTCTTT.